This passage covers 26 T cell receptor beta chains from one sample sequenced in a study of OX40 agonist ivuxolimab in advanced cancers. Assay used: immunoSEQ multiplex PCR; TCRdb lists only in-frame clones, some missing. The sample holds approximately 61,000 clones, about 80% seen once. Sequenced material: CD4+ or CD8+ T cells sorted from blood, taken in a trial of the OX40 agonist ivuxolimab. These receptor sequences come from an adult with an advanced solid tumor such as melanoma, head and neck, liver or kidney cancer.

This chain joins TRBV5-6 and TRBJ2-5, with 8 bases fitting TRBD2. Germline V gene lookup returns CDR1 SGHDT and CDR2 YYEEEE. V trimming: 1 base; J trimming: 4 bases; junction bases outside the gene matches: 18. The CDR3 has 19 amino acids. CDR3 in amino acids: CASSLYGGFTILAGETQYF. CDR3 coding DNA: TGTGCCAGCAGCTTGTACGGGGGTTTTACCATTCTAGCGGGAGAGACCCAGTACTTC.

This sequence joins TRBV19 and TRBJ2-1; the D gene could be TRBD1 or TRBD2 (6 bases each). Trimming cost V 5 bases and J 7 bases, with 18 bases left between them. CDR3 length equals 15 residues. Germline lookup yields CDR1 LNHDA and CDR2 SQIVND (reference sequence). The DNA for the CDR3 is TGTGCCAGTAGTCGGGTTGAGGGGGGCGGGAATGAGCAGTTCTTC. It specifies CASSRVEGGGNEQFF.

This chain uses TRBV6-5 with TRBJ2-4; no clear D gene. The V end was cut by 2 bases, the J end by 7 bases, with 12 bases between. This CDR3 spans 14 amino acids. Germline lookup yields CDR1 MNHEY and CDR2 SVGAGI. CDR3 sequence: CASSYEWARNIQYF. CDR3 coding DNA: TGTGCCAGCAGTTACGAGTGGGCGAGGAACATTCAGTACTTC.

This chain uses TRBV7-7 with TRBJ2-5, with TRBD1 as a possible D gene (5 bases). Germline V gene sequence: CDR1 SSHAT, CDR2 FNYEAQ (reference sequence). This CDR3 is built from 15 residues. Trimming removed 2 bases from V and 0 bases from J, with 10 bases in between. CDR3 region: CASSLRGRDQETQYF. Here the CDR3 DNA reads TGTGCCAGCAGCTTAAGAGGCAGGGACCAAGAGACCCAGTACTTC.

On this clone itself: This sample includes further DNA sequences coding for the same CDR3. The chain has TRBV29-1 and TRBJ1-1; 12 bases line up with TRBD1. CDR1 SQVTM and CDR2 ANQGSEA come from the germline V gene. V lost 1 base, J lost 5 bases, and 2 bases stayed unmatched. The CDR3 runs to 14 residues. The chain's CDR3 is CSVEGDRGHTEAFF. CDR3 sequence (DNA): TGCAGCGTTGAAGGGGACAGGGGGCATACTGAAGCTTTCTTT.

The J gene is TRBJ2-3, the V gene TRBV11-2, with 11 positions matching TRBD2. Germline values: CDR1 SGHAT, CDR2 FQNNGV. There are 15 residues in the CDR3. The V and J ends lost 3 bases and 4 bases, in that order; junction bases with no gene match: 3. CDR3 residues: CASSFSGGGADTQYF. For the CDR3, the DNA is TGTGCCAGCAGCTTTAGCGGGGGGGGAGCAGATACGCAGTATTTT.

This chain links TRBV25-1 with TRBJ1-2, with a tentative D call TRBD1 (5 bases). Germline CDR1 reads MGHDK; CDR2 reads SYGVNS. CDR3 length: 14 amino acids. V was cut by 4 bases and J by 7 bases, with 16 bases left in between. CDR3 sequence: CASSVAAPGGGYTF. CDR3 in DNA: TGTGCCAGCAGTGTCGCGGCCCCCGGGGGTGGCTACACCTTC.

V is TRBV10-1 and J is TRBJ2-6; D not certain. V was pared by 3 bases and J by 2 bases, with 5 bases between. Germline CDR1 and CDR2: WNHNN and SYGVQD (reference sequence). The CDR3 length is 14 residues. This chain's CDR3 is CASSDRPGANVLTF. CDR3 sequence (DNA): TGCGCCAGCAGTGATCGGCCTGGGGCCAACGTCCTGACTTTC.

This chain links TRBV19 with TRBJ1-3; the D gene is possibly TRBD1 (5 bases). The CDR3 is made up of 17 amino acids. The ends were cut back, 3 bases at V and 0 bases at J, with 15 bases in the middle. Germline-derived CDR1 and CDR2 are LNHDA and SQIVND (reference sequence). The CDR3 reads CASSMRSAGLSGNTIYF. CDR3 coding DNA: TGTGCCAGTAGTATGAGATCGGCGGGACTCTCTGGAAACACCATATATTTT.

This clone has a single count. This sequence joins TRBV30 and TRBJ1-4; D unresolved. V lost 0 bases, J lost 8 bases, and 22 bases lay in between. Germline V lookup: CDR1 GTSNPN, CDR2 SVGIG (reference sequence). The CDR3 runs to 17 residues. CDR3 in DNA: TGTGCCTGGAGTGTACCCGTCGTTGGTCTCTCGGACGAAAAACTGTTTTTT. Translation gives CAWSVPVVGLSDEKLFF.

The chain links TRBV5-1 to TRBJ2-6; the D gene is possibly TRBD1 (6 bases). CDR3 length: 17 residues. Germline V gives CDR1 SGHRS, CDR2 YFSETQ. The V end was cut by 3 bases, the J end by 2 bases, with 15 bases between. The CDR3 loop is CASSSLTGLPGANVLTF. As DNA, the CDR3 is TGCGCCAGCAGCTCGTTAACAGGGCTCCCTGGGGCCAACGTCCTGACTTTC.

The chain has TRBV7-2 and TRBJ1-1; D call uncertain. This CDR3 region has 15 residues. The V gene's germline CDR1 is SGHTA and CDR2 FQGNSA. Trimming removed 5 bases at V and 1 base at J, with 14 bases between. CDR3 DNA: TGTGCCAGCAGCCCCGGATCTACGAGGAACACTGAAGCTTTCTTT. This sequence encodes CASSPGSTRNTEAFF.

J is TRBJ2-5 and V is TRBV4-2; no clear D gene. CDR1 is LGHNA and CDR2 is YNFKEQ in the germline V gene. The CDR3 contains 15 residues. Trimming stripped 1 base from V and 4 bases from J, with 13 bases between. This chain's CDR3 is CASSQGSTSGETQYF. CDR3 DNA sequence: TGTGCCAGCAGCCAAGGAAGCACCAGTGGAGAGACCCAGTACTTC.

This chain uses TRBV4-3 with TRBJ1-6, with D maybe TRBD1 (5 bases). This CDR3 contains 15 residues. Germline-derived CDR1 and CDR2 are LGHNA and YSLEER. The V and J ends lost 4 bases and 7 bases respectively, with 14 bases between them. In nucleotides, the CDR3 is TGCGCCAGCAGCCTGGGGACTTCATCCAATTCACCCCTCCACTTT. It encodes CASSLGTSSNSPLHF.

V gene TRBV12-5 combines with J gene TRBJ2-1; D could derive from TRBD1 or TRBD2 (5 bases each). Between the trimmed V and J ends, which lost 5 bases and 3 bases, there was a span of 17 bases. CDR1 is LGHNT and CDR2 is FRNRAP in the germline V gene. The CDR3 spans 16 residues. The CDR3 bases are TGTGCTAGTGGTCCCAGTTTCGGGGACGGCTACAATGAGCAGTTCTTC. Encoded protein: CASGPSFGDGYNEQFF. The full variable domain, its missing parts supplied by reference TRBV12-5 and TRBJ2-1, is DARVTQTPRHKVTEMGQEVTMRCQPILGHNTVFWYRQTMMQGLELLAYFRNRAPLDDSGMPKDRFSAEMPDATLATLKIQPSEPRDSAVYFCASGPSFGDGYNEQFFGPGTRLTVL.

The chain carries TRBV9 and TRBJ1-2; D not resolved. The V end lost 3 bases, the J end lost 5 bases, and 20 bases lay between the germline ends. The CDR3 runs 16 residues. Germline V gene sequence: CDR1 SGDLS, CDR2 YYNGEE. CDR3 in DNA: TGTGCCAGCAGCGCAAGCTCCGGGCGTGTGGGTTATGGCTACACCTTC. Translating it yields CASSASSGRVGYGYTF.

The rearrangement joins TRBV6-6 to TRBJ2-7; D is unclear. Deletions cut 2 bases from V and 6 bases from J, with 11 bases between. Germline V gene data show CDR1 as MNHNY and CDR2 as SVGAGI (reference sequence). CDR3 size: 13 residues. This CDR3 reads CASSYRTDSEQYF. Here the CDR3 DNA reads TGTGCCAGCAGTTACCGAACAGATTCCGAGCAGTACTTC.

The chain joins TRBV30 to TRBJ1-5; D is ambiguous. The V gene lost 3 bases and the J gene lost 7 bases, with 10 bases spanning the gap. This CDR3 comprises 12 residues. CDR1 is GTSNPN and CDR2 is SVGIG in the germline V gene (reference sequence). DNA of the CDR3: TGTGCCTGGAGAGTTCCCGGCCAGCCCCAGCATTTT. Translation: CAWRVPGQPQHF. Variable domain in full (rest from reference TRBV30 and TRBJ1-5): SQTIHQWPATLVQPVGSPLSLECTVEGTSNPNLYWYRQAAGRGLQLLFYSVGIGQISSEVPQNLSASRPQDRQFILSSKKLLLSDSGFYLCAWRVPGQPQHFGDGTRLSIL.

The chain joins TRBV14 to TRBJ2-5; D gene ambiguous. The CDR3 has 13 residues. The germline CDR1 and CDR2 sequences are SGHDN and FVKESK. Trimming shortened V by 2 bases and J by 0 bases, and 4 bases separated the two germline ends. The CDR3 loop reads CASSQRDQETQYF. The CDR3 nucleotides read TGTGCCAGCAGCCAAAGGGACCAAGAGACCCAGTACTTC.

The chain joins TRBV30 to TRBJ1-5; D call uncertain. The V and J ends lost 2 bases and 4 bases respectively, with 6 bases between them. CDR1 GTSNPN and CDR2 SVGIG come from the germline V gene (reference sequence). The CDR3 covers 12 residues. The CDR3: CAWSSGNQPQHF. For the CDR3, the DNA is TGTGCCTGGAGTTCAGGAAATCAGCCCCAGCATTTT.

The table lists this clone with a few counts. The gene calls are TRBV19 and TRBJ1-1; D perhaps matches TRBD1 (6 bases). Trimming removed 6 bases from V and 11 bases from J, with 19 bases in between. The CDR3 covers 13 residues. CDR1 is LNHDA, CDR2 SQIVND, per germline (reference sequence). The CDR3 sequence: CASRPRGRGRAFF. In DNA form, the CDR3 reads TGTGCCAGTAGGCCGCGGGGGCGCGGAAGGGCTTTCTTT.

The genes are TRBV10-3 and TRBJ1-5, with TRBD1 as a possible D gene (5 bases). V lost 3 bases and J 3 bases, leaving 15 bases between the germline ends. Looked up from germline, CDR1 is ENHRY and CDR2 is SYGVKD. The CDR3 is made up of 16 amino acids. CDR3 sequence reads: CAISESKVGDNQPQHF. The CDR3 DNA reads TGTGCCATCAGTGAATCAAAGGTGGGGGACAATCAGCCCCAGCATTTT.

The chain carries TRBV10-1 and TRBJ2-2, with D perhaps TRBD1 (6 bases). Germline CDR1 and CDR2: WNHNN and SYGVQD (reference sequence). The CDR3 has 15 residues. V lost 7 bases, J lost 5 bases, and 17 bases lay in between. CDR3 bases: TGCGCCAGCAAGTGGGCACAGGGCGGTACCGGGGAGCTGTTTTTT. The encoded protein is CASKWAQGGTGELFF.

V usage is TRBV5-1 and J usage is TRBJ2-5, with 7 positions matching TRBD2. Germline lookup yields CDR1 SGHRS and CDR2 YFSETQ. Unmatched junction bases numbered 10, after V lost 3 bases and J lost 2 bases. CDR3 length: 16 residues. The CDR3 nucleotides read TGCGCCAGCAGCTGGGGAGGGCTAGCTGGTCAAGAGACCCAGTACTTC. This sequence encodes CASSWGGLAGQETQYF.

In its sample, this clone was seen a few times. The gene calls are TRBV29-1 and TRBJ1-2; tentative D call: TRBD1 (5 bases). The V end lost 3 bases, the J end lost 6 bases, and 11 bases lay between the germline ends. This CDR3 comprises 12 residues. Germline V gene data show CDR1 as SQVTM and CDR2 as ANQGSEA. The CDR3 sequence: CSVDNRRDGYTF. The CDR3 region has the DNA TGCAGCGTTGACAACAGGAGGGATGGCTACACCTTC.

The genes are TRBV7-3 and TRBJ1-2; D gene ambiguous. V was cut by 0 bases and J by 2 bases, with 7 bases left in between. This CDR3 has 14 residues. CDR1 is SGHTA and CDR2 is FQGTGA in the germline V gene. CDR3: CASSLTSENYGYTF. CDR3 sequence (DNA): TGTGCCAGCAGCTTAACGTCAGAGAACTATGGCTACACCTTC.